This T cell receptor (beta chain) is drawn from a study of blood T cells in healthy people across ages. The authors ran a second PCR of about 6 to 11 cycles using a sample-barcoded 5' primer and a J-beta primer mix. TCRdb re-analysed the 5' RACE reads in MiXCR, keeping a single row per CDR3 protein. The sample records some 760,000 distinct CDR3 sequences, around a quarter being singletons. Trimming took 3 bases from V and 10 from J, leaving 14 bases between them. Germline V CDR1 and CDR2: SGHNT, YYREEE (reference sequence). The CDR3 is 13 amino acids. Separately, the same data were catalogued under a study of T cells of mothers and their children.

The TCR sequence derives from a boy under 18 in good health. The chain uses TRBV5-4 and TRBJ2-1; the D gene is possibly TRBD1 (6 bases). The source material was blood. The CDR3 is CASSSFKGVEQFF. The CDR3 DNA is TGTGCCAGCAGCTCCTTTAAGGGGGTAGAGCAGTTCTTC.